These 9 T cell receptor beta chains were all obtained from the same sample, sequenced in a study of beta chain features in type 1 diabetes (dated by TCRdb to 2016 to 2019). Study-wide conclusions, independent of this receptor: Type 1 diabetes patients showed a moderate but significant shortening of TCRB CDR3 length in all four CD4+ subsets.

For these receptors, no antigen is known. Libraries were built with the immunoSEQ multiplex PCR assay. The High Capacity cDNA Reverse Transcription Kit was used to reverse transcribe all of the isolated RNA, meaning that expressed TCRB transcripts were what got sequenced. The table comes from immuneACCESS by way of TCRdb, which keeps in-frame sequences with V and J called. Part of the clones is missing from these tables; in studies checked, under half for an unresolved V gene and the rest for unknown reasons. The sample table shows 45,000 to 65,000 clones, and 52% are seen once. The ten most abundant clones make up around 2.7% of the sample. The source material was Tregs from blood. Taken with the paper, the label for cell subset or site translates to: regulatory CD4+ T cells. The receptors derive from a woman between 40 and 50 years old with type 1 diabetes.

This sequence joins TRBV5-6 and TRBJ1-5; 7 bases are shared with TRBD1. In germline, CDR1 is SGHDT, CDR2 YYEEEE. The CDR3 is 15 residues long. J gave up 4 bases and V 0 bases, and 4 bases lay outside the gene matches. In nucleotides, the CDR3 is TGTGCCAGCAGCTTGGGTACAGGGGATAATCAGCCCCAGCATTTT. It specifies CASSLGTGDNQPQHF.

This clone was seen a handful of times. Its ends do not fully match the called genes, so a read error is possible. V usage is TRBV11-1 and J usage is TRBJ2-1; 9 bases map to TRBD1. CDR1 and CDR2 (germline): SGHAT, FQDESV (reference sequence). The CDR3 totals 16 residues. CDR3 nucleotide sequence: TGTGCCAGCAGCTCAAGAGGGACAGGGTCCTACAGTGAGCAGTTCTTC. Translating gives CASSSRGTGSYSEQFF.

The table lists this clone with a count of one. This chain uses TRBV10-3 with TRBJ1-5, with TRBD1 matching over 7 bases. Looked up from germline, CDR1 is ENHRY and CDR2 is SYGVKD. J gave up 2 bases and V 2 bases, and 9 bases lay outside the gene matches. The CDR3 runs 17 residues. The CDR3 sequence: CAISEPNRGSGNQPQHF. The CDR3 nucleotides read TGTGCCATCAGTGAGCCCAACAGGGGTTCAGGCAATCAGCCCCAGCATTTT.

This clone was counted between two and nine times. The chain employs TRBV18 and TRBJ2-1, with D maybe TRBD2 (7 bases). The length of the CDR3 is 14 residues. Germline V gives CDR1 KGHSH, CDR2 LQKENI. The germline V and J ends were trimmed by 4 bases and 8 bases, with 15 bases remaining between them. The CDR3 loop is CASSQVQGGDEQFF. CDR3 DNA sequence: TGTGCCAGCTCACAGGTACAGGGAGGGGATGAGCAGTTCTTC.

The chain joins TRBV7-3 to TRBJ2-2; D perhaps matches TRBD1 (6 bases). This CDR3 spans 16 amino acids. With 4 bases removed from V and 4 bases from J, the gap between germline ends came to 16 bases. Germline loops: CDR1 SGHTA, CDR2 FQGTGA. In DNA form, the CDR3 reads TGTGCCAGCAGCTCCACAACAGGGAGTCGCACCGGGGAGCTGTTTTTT. It yields the protein CASSSTTGSRTGELFF.

Concerning this clone itself: Sequence at one end of the junction differs from germline and may be a read error. This rearrangement joins TRBV7-7 to TRBJ2-7; no firm D call. CDR1 and CDR2 (germline): SSHAT, FNYEAQ (reference sequence). The CDR3 has 14 residues. The CDR3 DNA follows: TGTGCTAGCAGCTTAGCCCAGGACTCCTACGAGCAGTACTTC. This encodes CASSLAQDSYEQYF.

The rearrangement uses TRBV2 and TRBJ2-6, with D perhaps matching TRBD1 (6 bases). This CDR3 has 15 amino acids. The V end was cut by 5 bases, the J end by 3 bases, with 11 bases between. Germline V gene sequence: CDR1 SNHLY, CDR2 FYNNEI. CDR3 amino acids: CASSYTGLGANVLTF. CDR3 bases: TGTGCCAGCAGTTACACAGGGCTTGGGGCCAACGTCCTGACTTTC.

The chain uses TRBV28 and TRBJ2-7, with D tentatively TRBD2 (5 bases). This CDR3 is 14 amino acids long. In germline, CDR1 is MDHEN, CDR2 SYDVKM. The V end was cut by 5 bases, the J end by 5 bases, with 16 bases between. CDR3 sequence: CASSPLSVGDEQYF. Here the CDR3 DNA reads TGTGCCAGCAGTCCCCTATCTGTCGGGGACGAGCAGTACTTC.

V and J are TRBV28 and TRBJ1-5; D gene unclear. V was cut by 7 bases and J by 11 bases, with 21 bases left in between. Germline V gene lookup returns CDR1 MDHEN and CDR2 SYDVKM. CDR3 size: 14 residues. The CDR3 DNA follows: TGTGCCAGCAAGCCGGACGTCCTAGCACGGGCCCAGCATTTT. The encoded protein is CASKPDVLARAQHF.